The 18 T cell receptor beta chains below were found in one sample sequenced in a study of blood T cell repertoires in COVID-19. TCRdb keeps only in-frame clones here, not all; method: immunoSEQ multiplex PCR. This repertoire shows about 110,000 clones, approximately 83% found once; its top ten account for 0.83%. The sample comprised peripheral blood. All receptors derive from a woman aged 65 to 85 with acute or convalescent COVID-19.

This clone was counted only a few times. V gene TRBV19 combines with J gene TRBJ1-1; tentative D call: TRBD1 (5 bases). The CDR3 is made up of 14 amino acids. Germline CDR1 reads LNHDA; CDR2 reads SQIVND (reference sequence). The germline V and J ends were trimmed by 7 bases and 2 bases, with 14 bases remaining between them. The CDR3 spells CASTEGRGNTEAFF. The CDR3 DNA is TGTGCCAGTACTGAGGGGCGGGGAAACACTGAAGCTTTCTTT.

This clone appeared once. This rearrangement joins TRBV5-5 to TRBJ1-6; possibly TRBD1 for D (6 bases). The CDR3 is 16 amino acids. In germline, CDR1 is SGHKS, CDR2 YYEKEE (reference sequence). Deletions cut 5 bases from V and 4 bases from J, with 16 bases between. CDR3: CASRETGGAYNSPLHF. CDR3 nucleotides: TGTGCCAGCAGGGAGACAGGAGGAGCATATAATTCACCCCTCCACTTT.

V gene TRBV2 combines with J gene TRBJ1-2; 8 bases align to TRBD1. The CDR3 contains 14 residues. The V segment lost 8 bases and the J segment 5 bases; nucleotides outside the gene matches: 10. Germline-derived CDR1 and CDR2 are SNHLY and FYNNEI. In DNA, the CDR3 is TGTGCCAGCGGCTCCGGGACAGGAGGGTATGGCTACACCTTC. Translated: CASGSGTGGYGYTF.

This CDR3 reads CASRVLANTGELFF. The CDR3 coding sequence is TGTGCCAGTAGGGTGTTAGCTAACACCGGGGAGCTGTTTTTT. The genes are TRBV19 and TRBJ2-2; D uncertain. In germline, CDR1 is LNHDA, CDR2 SQIVND (reference sequence). This CDR3 contains 14 residues. V lost 6 bases to trimming and J lost 2 bases, with 10 bases between them.

The J gene is TRBJ2-7, the V gene TRBV9; D not certain. The V end was cut by 0 bases, the J end by 5 bases, with 12 bases between. This CDR3 comprises 14 residues. Germline V gene lookup returns CDR1 SGDLS and CDR2 YYNGEE. In DNA, the CDR3 is TGTGCCAGCAGCGTAGGGTCTACCCCCCACGAGCAGTACTTC. Translation: CASSVGSTPHEQYF.

The chain combines TRBV19 with TRBJ1-1, with 9 bases lining up with TRBD1. In germline, CDR1 is LNHDA, CDR2 SQIVND (reference sequence). The CDR3 is 14 amino acids. V was pared by 7 bases and J by 1 base, with 4 bases of the junction left unmatched. The CDR3 sequence is CASTMGQGNTEAFF. CDR3 sequence (DNA): TGTGCCAGTACCATGGGACAGGGGAACACTGAAGCTTTCTTT.

This sequence joins TRBV28 and TRBJ2-7; 8 bases are a match to TRBD1. Germline V lookup: CDR1 MDHEN, CDR2 SYDVKM. The CDR3 spans 13 residues. After removal of 11 bases from V and 2 bases from J, the junction contained 8 bases not matched to a gene. DNA for the CDR3: TGTGCCGGCATGGGACAGGATGCCTACGAGCAGTACTTC. Protein sequence: CAGMGQDAYEQYF. Filled out from reference TRBV28 and TRBJ2-7, the complete variable domain reads DVKVTQSSRYLVKRTGEKVFLECVQDMDHENMFWYRQDPGLGLRLIYFSYDVKMKEKGDIPEGYSVSREKKERFSLILESASTNQTSMYLCAGMGQDAYEQYFGPGTRLTVT.

This chain links TRBV3-1 (or the pseudogene TRBV3-2) with TRBJ2-4, with 13 nucleotides matching TRBD2. The CDR3 runs to 16 residues. Trimming cost V 4 bases and J 5 bases; bases outside gene matches: 5. Germline V gene sequence: CDR1 LGHDT, CDR2 YNNKEL (reference sequence). CDR3: CASSRGGLAGENIQYF. The CDR3 DNA is TGTGCCAGCAGCCGGGGTGGACTAGCGGGGGAAAACATTCAGTACTTC.

The chain links TRBV24-1 to TRBJ1-3; the D is unclear. Germline values: CDR1 KGHDR, CDR2 SFDVKD. Trimming shortened V by 12 bases and J by 0 bases, and 14 bases separated the two germline ends. The CDR3 runs to 14 residues. CDR3 in DNA: TGTGCCTTCCCTGACTCAAGCTCTGGAAACACCATATATTTT. The encoded protein is CAFPDSSSGNTIYF.

Written as DNA, the CDR3 is TGTGCCAGCCTCATAGGAGGAAACACCGGGGAGCTGTTTTTT. Protein product: CASLIGGNTGELFF. The genes are TRBV19 and TRBJ2-2; possible D gene TRBD2, 5 bases. Trimming left V 9 bases short and J 2 bases short, with 13 bases between. The length of the CDR3 is 14 residues. Germline assignment: CDR1 LNHDA and CDR2 SQIVND (reference sequence).

The rearrangement links TRBV7-2 to TRBJ1-2; TRBD1 matches at 7 bases. V lost 5 bases to trimming and J lost 7 bases; unmatched junction nucleotides: 10. Germline V gene lookup returns CDR1 SGHTA and CDR2 FQGNSA. This CDR3 region has 14 residues. CDR3 amino acids: CASSPEGQVFGYTF. The CDR3 DNA follows: TGTGCCAGCAGCCCAGAAGGACAGGTCTTTGGCTACACCTTC.

This sequence joins TRBV6-6 and TRBJ2-7; D uncertain. The V gene lost 7 bases and the J gene lost 6 bases, with 13 bases spanning the gap. From germline, CDR1 is MNHNY and CDR2 SVGAGI (reference sequence). There are 12 residues in the CDR3. The CDR3 DNA reads as TGTGCCAGCACGTTTGAGGCTGGCGAGCAGTACTTC. It specifies CASTFEAGEQYF.

V and J are TRBV6-1 and TRBJ2-4; 8 bases are shared with TRBD1. The CDR3 sequence is 17 residues long. Germline V gives CDR1 MNHNS, CDR2 SASEGT. With V trimmed by 0 bases and J by 1 base, 5 bases remained unmatched. The CDR3 DNA reads as TGTGCCAGCAGTGAAGCGCCACAGGGGGATGCCAAAAACATTCAGTACTTC. This sequence encodes CASSEAPQGDAKNIQYF.

This chain joins TRBV25-1 and TRBJ2-3; 9 bases match TRBD2. V dropped 5 bases and J dropped 2; count of bases not matched to a gene: 11. This CDR3 has 17 amino acids. Germline-derived CDR1 and CDR2 are MGHDK and SYGVNS. CDR3 nucleotides: TGTGCCAGCAGTCTCCCCCTGCTAGCGGGGCTCACAGATACGCAGTATTTT. Its protein is CASSLPLLAGLTDTQYF.

J is TRBJ1-5 and V is TRBV18; D is perhaps TRBD1 (6 bases). The CDR3 sequence is 16 residues long. Germline assignment: CDR1 KGHSH and CDR2 LQKENI. Trimming shortened V by 5 bases and J by 1 base, and 15 bases separated the two germline ends. CDR3: CASSAGAQRSNQPQHF. As DNA, the CDR3 is TGTGCCAGCTCAGCAGGGGCTCAAAGGAGCAATCAGCCCCAGCATTTT.

The chain couples TRBV5-1 to TRBJ1-4; D possibly corresponds to TRBD1 (6 bases). This CDR3 is 15 amino acids long. V lost 4 bases, J lost 0 bases, and 10 bases lay in between. Germline V CDR1 and CDR2: SGHRS, YFSETQ. The CDR3 reads CASSTTGTTNEKLFF. The CDR3 DNA reads as TGCGCCAGCAGCACAACAGGGACAACTAATGAAAAACTGTTTTTT.

V usage is TRBV7-8 and J usage is TRBJ1-4; a weak D match, TRBD1 (6 bases). The germline CDR1 and CDR2 sequences are SGHVS and FQNEAQ. V lost 5 bases and J 10 bases, leaving 20 bases between the germline ends. The CDR3 length is 15 residues. The CDR3: CASSPKWTEMRKLFF. The DNA for the CDR3 is TGTGCCAGCAGCCCTAAATGGACAGAGATGAGAAAACTGTTTTTT.

The chain uses TRBV25-1 and TRBJ2-1; 10 nucleotides line up with TRBD2. Germline loops: CDR1 MGHDK, CDR2 SYGVNS. The CDR3 has 15 residues. V trimming: 3 bases; J trimming: 2 bases; junction bases outside the gene matches: 1. The CDR3 DNA sequence: TGTGCCAGCAGTGACAGCGGGGGGGCCTACAATGAGCAGTTCTTC. As protein: CASSDSGGAYNEQFF.